The 15 T cell receptor beta chains listed next were all sequenced from one sample in a study of blood T cell repertoires in COVID-19. The method was immunoSEQ multiplex PCR; TCRdb's version includes in-frame clones alone and lacks a portion of them. The profile shows about 200,000 clones, about nine tenths of them singletons. Source material: peripheral blood. These receptors originate from a woman in her thirties or forties with acute or convalescent COVID-19.

The chain uses TRBV30 and TRBJ1-2; 7 nucleotides match TRBD1. The CDR3 has 15 amino acids. After removal of 3 bases from V and 1 base from J, the junction contained 8 bases not matched to a gene. Per germline, CDR1 GTSNPN and CDR2 SVGIG (reference sequence). The CDR3 DNA follows: TGTGCCTGGAGCCGGGGACAGCTTATTAACTATGGCTACACCTTC. As protein: CAWSRGQLINYGYTF. Full variable domain (outside the CDR3, taken from reference TRBV30 and TRBJ1-2): SQTIHQWPATLVQPVGSPLSLECTVEGTSNPNLYWYRQAAGRGLQLLFYSVGIGQISSEVPQNLSASRPQDRQFILSSKKLLLSDSGFYLCAWSRGQLINYGYTFGSGTRLTVV.

V is TRBV29-1 and J is TRBJ2-1, with TRBD2 identical over 15 bases. This CDR3 region has 13 residues. With 5 bases clipped from V and 14 bases from J, the junction kept 7 bases outside the gene matches. CDR1 and CDR2 (germline): SQVTM, ANQGSEA. CDR3: CSVRTSGGALEFF. The DNA of the CDR3 is TGCAGCGTTCGGACTAGCGGGGGGGCCTTGGAGTTCTTC.

CDR3 in amino acids: CASSSGTGVHF. In DNA form, the CDR3 reads TGTGCCAGCAGCAGTGGGACAGGGGTCCACTTT. The chain combines TRBV5-6 with TRBJ1-6, with 10 bases aligning to TRBD1. This CDR3 spans 11 amino acids. Germline CDR1 and CDR2: SGHDT and YYEEEE. J lost 17 bases, V lost 4 bases, and 3 bases had no gene match.

This chain joins TRBV11-2 and TRBJ1-5; TRBD1 agrees at 7 bases. The V gene end was trimmed by 4 bases and the J gene end by 7 bases; junction bases not matched to a gene: 10. The CDR3 contains 15 residues. CDR1 and CDR2 (germline): SGHAT, FQNNGV. The CDR3 region is CASSSSTGPGQPQHF. CDR3 in DNA: TGTGCCAGCAGCTCGTCGACAGGGCCGGGACAGCCCCAGCATTTT.

This chain uses TRBV4-1 with TRBJ1-1; 7 bases line up with TRBD1. After removal of 1 base from V and 4 bases from J, the junction contained 3 bases not matched to a gene. Germline V gene data show CDR1 as MGHRA and CDR2 as YSYEKL. The CDR3 is made up of 14 amino acids. CDR3 sequence: CASSQVKGATEAFF. CDR3 sequence (DNA): TGCGCCAGCAGCCAAGTGAAGGGGGCCACTGAAGCTTTCTTT.

The chain links TRBV6-5 to TRBJ1-5; D is possibly TRBD1 (6 bases). The CDR3 contains 12 residues. V lost 9 bases and J lost 5, with 11 bases in between. The germline CDR1 and CDR2 sequences are MNHEY and SVGAGI. CDR3 amino acids: CASVQGYQPQHF. The DNA of the CDR3 is TGTGCCAGTGTACAGGGATATCAGCCCCAGCATTTT.

This clone was recorded once. The chain combines TRBV5-1 with TRBJ2-5, with 8 bases aligning to TRBD2. V gave up 4 bases and J gave up 3 bases; unmatched junction bases: 5. The CDR3 runs 14 residues. Germline V gene sequence: CDR1 SGHRS, CDR2 YFSETQ. The DNA of the CDR3 is TGCGCCAGCAGCCCCGGGGGGGCCAAAGAGACCCAGTACTTC. Protein sequence: CASSPGGAKETQYF.

V gene TRBV18 combines with J gene TRBJ1-5; D is perhaps TRBD1 (5 bases). Germline CDR1 KGHSH, CDR2 LQKENI. This CDR3 is 17 amino acids long. V dropped 4 bases and J dropped 0 bases, with 16 bases sitting between them. The CDR3 nucleotides are TGTGCCAGCTCACAAGACAGACAGCCTTATAGCAATCAGCCCCAGCATTTT. Its translation is CASSQDRQPYSNQPQHF.

V gene TRBV9 combines with J gene TRBJ1-1; 8 nucleotides line up with TRBD1. CDR1 and CDR2 (germline): SGDLS, YYNGEE. The CDR3 extends over 15 amino acids. V gave up 2 bases and J gave up 5 bases; unmatched junction bases: 8. The CDR3 DNA reads TGTGCCAGCAGCGTGACTGGACAGGGAGAAACTGAAGCTTTCTTT. It codes for CASSVTGQGETEAFF. The full variable domain, in which reference TRBV9 and TRBJ1-1 provide the parts outside the CDR3, is DSGVTQTPKHLITATGQRVTLRCSPRSGDLSVYWYQQSLDQGLQFLIQYYNGEERAKGNILERFSAQQFPDLHSELNLSSLELGDSALYFCASSVTGQGETEAFFGQGTRLTVV.

The V gene is TRBV21-1, the J gene TRBJ2-2; the D segment call TRBD2 is taken from the table without a DNA check. TRBV21-1 is deemed a pseudogene. The CDR3 runs to 15 residues. The CDR3 spells CASSKPPPNTGELFF. The CDR3 nucleotides read TGTGCCAGCAGCAAACCTCCCCCGAACACCGGGGAGCTGTTTTTT.

The chain recombines TRBV28 with TRBJ1-5; TRBD1 matches at 9 bases. Germline assignment: CDR1 MDHEN and CDR2 SYDVKM. V lost 4 bases, J lost 5 bases, and 15 bases stayed unmatched. The CDR3 is 18 amino acids. The CDR3 nucleotides are TGTGCCAGCAGTTCTCCGGGACAGGGCGAAGTAAGATATCAGCCCCAGCATTTT. Translated: CASSSPGQGEVRYQPQHF.

The V gene is TRBV9, the J gene TRBJ1-2; 8 nucleotides align to TRBD1. V trimming: 4 bases; J trimming: 5 bases; junction bases outside the gene matches: 7. The CDR3 loop spans 14 amino acids. CDR1 is SGDLS and CDR2 is YYNGEE in the germline V gene. In DNA, the CDR3 is TGTGCCAGCAGCCTATCAGGGGGCTCGTATGGCTACACCTTC. Translated: CASSLSGGSYGYTF.

The chain's CDR3 is CSVADRATEAFF. The CDR3 DNA reads TGCAGCGTTGCCGACAGGGCAACTGAAGCTTTCTTT. The V and J genes are TRBV29-1 and TRBJ1-1, with TRBD1 identical over 7 bases. Trimming took 4 bases from V and 5 from J; bases not matched to a gene: 4. The CDR3 length is 12 residues. The germline V gene has CDR1 SQVTM and CDR2 ANQGSEA.

The chain recombines TRBV5-1 with TRBJ1-1; perhaps TRBD1 as D (5 bases). From germline, CDR1 is SGHRS and CDR2 YFSETQ. The CDR3 has 13 residues. Trimming took off 4 bases at V and 5 bases at J, with 12 bases between the two ends. The CDR3 bases are TGCGCCAGCAGCCCGATGCAGGGAACTGAAGCTTTCTTT. Translated, it gives CASSPMQGTEAFF.

The gene calls are TRBV5-1 and TRBJ2-3; possibly TRBD2 for D (6 bases). V lost 0 bases and J 2 bases, leaving 16 bases between the germline ends. Germline values: CDR1 SGHRS, CDR2 YFSETQ. CDR3 length: 17 residues. CDR3: CASSLAVPGLNTDTQYF. The CDR3 DNA follows: TGCGCCAGCAGCTTGGCCGTTCCGGGACTGAACACAGATACGCAGTATTTT.